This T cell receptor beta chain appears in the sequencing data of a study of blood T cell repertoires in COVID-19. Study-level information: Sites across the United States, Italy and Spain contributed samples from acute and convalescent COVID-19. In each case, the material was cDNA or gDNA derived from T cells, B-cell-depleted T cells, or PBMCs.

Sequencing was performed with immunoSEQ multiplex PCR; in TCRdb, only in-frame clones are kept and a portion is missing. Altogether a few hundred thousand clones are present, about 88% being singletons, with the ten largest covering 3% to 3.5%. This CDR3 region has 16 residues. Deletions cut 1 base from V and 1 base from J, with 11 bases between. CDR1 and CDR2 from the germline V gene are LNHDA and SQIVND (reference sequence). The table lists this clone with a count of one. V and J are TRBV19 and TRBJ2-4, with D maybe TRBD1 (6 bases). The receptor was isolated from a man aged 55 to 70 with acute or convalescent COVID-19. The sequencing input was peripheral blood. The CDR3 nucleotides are TGTGCCAGTAGTATAGGTGGGGGCCGTGCCAAAAACATTCAGTACTTC. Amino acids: CASSIGGGRAKNIQYF.